These 31 T cell receptor beta chains originate from one sample sequenced in a study of T-cell reconstitution after alpha-beta-depleted transplantation in children. As it was prepared, the TCRbeta library received unique molecular identifiers. Each CDR3 protein is one row after TCRdb ran MiXCR on the PCR reads. Of around 400,000 distinct CDR3 sequences listed, approximately 20% are singletons. Source: PBMCs from the stem cell graft donor, taken from the stem cell graft. The origin of the receptors is a human donor who donated a stem cell graft to a child with acute myeloid leukemia.

The CDR3 is CASSVGEGANTGELFF. DNA for the CDR3: TGTGCCAGCAGCGTAGGTGAGGGTGCGAACACCGGGGAGCTGTTTTTT. The rearrangement uses TRBV9 and TRBJ2-2; TRBD2 is a possible D gene (5 bases). CDR3 length: 16 residues. Germline assignment: CDR1 SGDLS and CDR2 YYNGEE. Trimming removed 0 bases at V and 0 bases at J, with 9 bases between.

At least ten counts were recorded for this clonotype. The chain combines TRBV10-3 with TRBJ2-1; 13 nucleotides align to TRBD2. V lost 0 bases and J lost 1; bases outside the gene matches: 6. The CDR3 length is 19 residues. The germline gives CDR1 ENHRY, CDR2 SYGVKD. DNA for the CDR3: TGTGCCATCAGTGAGTCCGGACTAGCGGGAGCCGGATCCTACAATGAGCAGTTCTTC. Residues: CAISESGLAGAGSYNEQFF.

This clonotype was observed a handful of times. The genes are TRBV9 and TRBJ2-7; D perhaps matches TRBD2 (5 bases). The CDR3 sequence is 14 residues long. CDR1 and CDR2 (germline): SGDLS, YYNGEE. Between the trimmed V and J ends, which lost 4 bases and 0 bases, there was a span of 11 bases. The CDR3 coding sequence is TGTGCCAGCAGCCCCCCGGGGATCTCCTACGAGCAGTACTTC. As protein: CASSPPGISYEQYF. Filled out from reference TRBV9 and TRBJ2-7, the complete variable domain reads DSGVTQTPKHLITATGQRVTLRCSPRSGDLSVYWYQQSLDQGLQFLIQYYNGEERAKGNILERFSAQQFPDLHSELNLSSLELGDSALYFCASSPPGISYEQYFGPGTRLTVT.

The sample holds a few counts of this clonotype. The chain is built from TRBV15 and TRBJ2-1; the D gene is possibly TRBD2 (5 bases). V was shortened by 3 bases and J by 2 bases, with 14 bases between the two germline ends. The CDR3 extends over 16 amino acids. Germline V gene lookup returns CDR1 LNHNV and CDR2 YYDKDF (reference sequence). CDR3 amino acids: CATSRAGSRPYNEQFF. CDR3 DNA sequence: TGTGCCACCAGCAGGGCGGGCTCGAGGCCCTACAATGAGCAGTTCTTC.

This clonotype was detected ten times or more. The rearrangement uses TRBV20-1 and TRBJ2-7, with 14 bases that match TRBD2. The junction had 12 bases not matched to a gene; V was cut back by 6 bases and J by 2 bases. Germline loops: CDR1 DFQATT, CDR2 SNEGSKA (reference sequence). There are 17 residues in the CDR3. CDR3 nucleotides: TGCAGTGCGACTGCCCCGGGACTAGCGGGAGAGGCCTACGAGCAGTACTTC. The encoded protein is CSATAPGLAGEAYEQYF.

The chain recombines TRBV7-8 with TRBJ1-1; D uncertain. CDR3 length: 15 residues. V lost 4 bases, J lost 0 bases, and 12 bases lay in between. Germline V gene sequence: CDR1 SGHVS, CDR2 FQNEAQ. The CDR3 loop is CASSYPGEMNTEAFF. As DNA, the CDR3 is TGTGCCAGCAGCTACCCCGGGGAGATGAACACTGAAGCTTTCTTT.

This clonotype was seen repeatedly, ten times or more. The chain combines TRBV20-1 with TRBJ1-2; D is unclear. CDR1 and CDR2 (germline): DFQATT, SNEGSKA (reference sequence). Trimming took off 3 bases at V and 4 bases at J, with 15 bases between the two ends. The CDR3 covers 14 residues. The DNA of the CDR3 is TGCAGTGCTAGGGGCGGGGAATCAATCTATGGCTACACCTTC. Its protein product is CSARGGESIYGYTF.

Only a few counts were recorded for this clonotype. The rearrangement uses TRBV12-3 or TRBV12-4 and TRBJ1-1, with a weak D call TRBD1 (6 bases). The ends were cut back, 3 bases at V and 3 bases at J, with 11 bases in the middle. This CDR3 has 14 residues. The CDR3 DNA is TGTGCCAGCAGTTTTACAGGGAGGGACACTGAAGCTTTCTTT. Protein product: CASSFTGRDTEAFF.

This clonotype was seen more than once but under ten times. The gene calls are TRBV7-2 and TRBJ2-3; the D gene is possibly TRBD1 (5 bases). V was trimmed by 1 base and J by 5 bases, leaving 10 bases between them. The germline V gene has CDR1 SGHTA and CDR2 FQGNSA. The CDR3 has 14 amino acids. The CDR3, as DNA: TGTGCCAGCAGCTTAGTTGGGGCGAAAGATACGCAGTATTTT. It specifies CASSLVGAKDTQYF.

The chain combines TRBV12-3 or TRBV12-4 with TRBJ2-2; 9 bases are shared with TRBD2. The CDR3 has 14 residues. Germline trimming cut 0 bases from V and 8 bases from J; bases unmatched to any gene: 1. Written as DNA, the CDR3 is TGTGCCAGCAGTTTAGCGCGGGAGGGTGGGGAGCTGTTTTTT. This encodes CASSLAREGGELFF.

This clonotype was seen only a few times. This chain uses TRBV27 with TRBJ2-7, with 12 bases identical to TRBD2. The germline CDR1 and CDR2 sequences are MNHEY and SMNVEV (reference sequence). V lost 6 bases and J lost 2; bases outside the gene matches: 14. The CDR3 is 18 residues long. CDR3 in amino acids: CASRGEGRLAGGPYEQYF. The CDR3 DNA is TGTGCCAGCAGAGGAGAGGGGCGGCTAGCGGGAGGGCCCTACGAGCAGTACTTC.

There are a few counts of this clonotype. The chain links TRBV20-1 to TRBJ2-1; 11 bases are a match to TRBD2. J was trimmed by 7 bases and V by 2 bases; bases with no gene match: 13. The CDR3 is 17 amino acids. CDR1 and CDR2 from the germline V gene are DFQATT and SNEGSKA (reference sequence). CDR3 coding DNA: TGCAGTGCTAGACTGACCCTAGCGGGAGGTAGGGAAAATGAGCAGTTCTTC. Translation: CSARLTLAGGRENEQFF.

The chain employs TRBV20-1 and TRBJ2-3; 7 nucleotides align to TRBD2. After removal of 0 bases from V and 6 bases from J, the junction contained 15 bases not matched to a gene. CDR1 and CDR2 (germline): DFQATT, SNEGSKA (reference sequence). CDR3 length: 17 residues. CDR3 amino acids: CSARDWPSGLAGDTQYF. In nucleotides, the CDR3 is TGCAGTGCTAGAGATTGGCCTAGCGGACTGGCGGGGGATACGCAGTATTTT.

This clonotype appeared many times. CDR3 sequence: CSARDPRTGSNEQYF. The CDR3, as DNA: TGCAGTGCTAGAGATCCCCGGACAGGGAGCAACGAGCAGTACTTC. The chain combines TRBV20-1 with TRBJ2-7; 8 positions agree with TRBD1. Germline V gives CDR1 DFQATT, CDR2 SNEGSKA (reference sequence). The ends lost 0 bases at V and 5 bases at J; junction bases unmatched: 9. The CDR3 length is 15 residues.

This clonotype was detected only a few times. This chain joins TRBV24-1 and TRBJ2-2; D uncertain. V lost 5 bases, J lost 2 bases, and 8 bases lay in between. CDR3 length: 14 amino acids. In germline, CDR1 is KGHDR, CDR2 SFDVKD. The CDR3 sequence: CATSAHSNTGELFF. CDR3 nucleotides: TGTGCCACCAGTGCTCACAGCAACACCGGGGAGCTGTTTTTT.

The V call is TRBV3-1, the J call TRBJ1-1; TRBD1 aligns across 10 bases. The V gene end was trimmed by 6 bases and the J gene end by 4 bases; junction bases not matched to a gene: 8. The CDR3 covers 15 residues. Germline lookup yields CDR1 LGHDT and CDR2 YNNKEL (reference sequence). The CDR3 DNA sequence: TGTGCCAGCAGAAAGCAGACAGGGGGCAGCACTGAAGCTTTCTTT. It encodes CASRKQTGGSTEAFF.

This chain joins TRBV12-3 or TRBV12-4 and TRBJ2-7; 9 bases agree with TRBD2. The CDR3 contains 14 residues. V shed 5 bases and J 1 base; nucleotides not matched to a gene: 3. This chain's CDR3 is CASSATSGSYEQYF. CDR3 coding DNA: TGTGCCAGCAGTGCGACTAGCGGATCCTACGAGCAGTACTTC.

The DNA of the CDR3 is TGTGCCAGCAGCTCCGCTGGGACAGTTCTTCGTAATGAGCAGTTCTTC. This encodes CASSSAGTVLRNEQFF. The gene calls are TRBV7-3 and TRBJ2-1; TRBD1 matches 7 bases. The CDR3 has 16 amino acids. Losses at the gene ends were 4 bases for V and 7 bases for J; bases not matched to a gene: 13. Germline lookup yields CDR1 SGHTA and CDR2 FQGTGA.

This clonotype was picked up a small number of times. This chain joins TRBV12-3 or TRBV12-4 and TRBJ2-7; 7 bases are a match to TRBD1. This CDR3 comprises 14 residues. V lost 1 base to trimming and J lost 3 bases; unmatched junction nucleotides: 3. CDR3 sequence: CASSLGAGGYEQYF. The CDR3 DNA sequence: TGTGCCAGCAGTTTAGGTGCAGGGGGCTACGAGCAGTACTTC.

This clonotype has more than one count but fewer than ten. V usage is TRBV15 and J usage is TRBJ2-1, with TRBD2 matching over 8 bases. V gave up 0 bases and J gave up 8 bases; unmatched junction bases: 6. The germline V gene encodes CDR1 LNHNV and CDR2 YYDKDF (reference sequence). This CDR3 region has 15 residues. The CDR3 reads CATSREKDSGDEQFF. The CDR3 DNA reads as TGTGCCACCAGCAGAGAGAAGGATAGCGGGGATGAGCAGTTCTTC.

The J gene is TRBJ2-7, the V gene TRBV20-1; TRBD2 might be the D (6 bases). V lost 4 bases to trimming and J lost 3 bases, with 13 bases between them. Germline V gives CDR1 DFQATT, CDR2 SNEGSKA (reference sequence). This CDR3 is built from 13 residues. Here the CDR3 DNA reads TGCAGTGCTACAATTAGCGGTATCTACGAGCAGTACTTC. This encodes CSATISGIYEQYF.

CDR3 coding DNA: TGTGCCAGCAGTTACTCGGTGCAGGGAAACACCGGGGAGCTGTTTTTT. Residues: CASSYSVQGNTGELFF. The chain has TRBV6-5 and TRBJ2-2; tentative D call: TRBD1 (5 bases). Trimming left V 0 bases short and J 2 bases short, with 10 bases between. This CDR3 contains 16 residues. CDR1 and CDR2 from the germline V gene are MNHEY and SVGAGI.

This chain joins TRBV15 and TRBJ1-2; no clear D gene. This CDR3 has 12 amino acids. The germline V gene has CDR1 LNHNV and CDR2 YYDKDF (reference sequence). V was clipped by 5 bases and J by 5 bases, with 9 bases between them. The CDR3 loop is CATSLGSYGYTF. CDR3 nucleotide sequence: TGTGCCACCAGCCTAGGGAGTTATGGCTACACCTTC.

This clonotype has a handful of counts. V gene TRBV5-1 combines with J gene TRBJ2-7; no definite D call. This CDR3 region has 14 residues. V lost 0 bases, J lost 1 base, and 8 bases lay in between. Germline V gene sequence: CDR1 SGHRS, CDR2 YFSETQ. CDR3 nucleotides: TGCGCCAGCAGCTTGGCCCGGCAGTCCTACGAGCAGTACTTC. This translates into CASSLARQSYEQYF. The variable domain in full, with the rest retrieved from reference TRBV5-1 and TRBJ2-7, is KAGVTQTPRYLIKTRGQQVTLSCSPISGHRSVSWYQQTPGQGLQFLFEYFSETQRNKGNFPGRFSGRQFSNSRSEMNVSTLELGDSALYLCASSLARQSYEQYFGPGTRLTVT.

This clonotype was observed a handful of times. At one boundary the junction diverges from the germline segment, which might be a read error. The chain has TRBV20-1 and TRBJ2-1, with 16 bases matching TRBD2. Germline V gene data show CDR1 as DFQATT and CDR2 as SNEGSKA (reference sequence). The CDR3 is 17 amino acids. CDR3 DNA: TGCTGTGCTAGAACTCCGGGACTAGCGGGAGGGGGTAATCAGCAGTTCTTC. This translates into CCARTPGLAGGGNQQFF.

The chain links TRBV7-2 to TRBJ2-3, with D possibly matching TRBD2 (6 bases). V shed 5 bases and J shed 7 bases, with 13 bases lying between them. Germline V gene sequence: CDR1 SGHTA, CDR2 FQGNSA. The length of the CDR3 is 13 residues. CDR3 sequence reads: CASSQRLENTQYF. CDR3 nucleotides: TGTGCCAGCAGCCAAAGACTAGAAAATACGCAGTATTTT.

This clonotype has only a few counts. V gene TRBV5-1 combines with J gene TRBJ2-7; 8 positions match TRBD1. This CDR3 has 15 amino acids. Germline CDR1 and CDR2: SGHRS and YFSETQ. The ends lost 7 bases at V and 3 bases at J; junction bases unmatched: 12. The CDR3 sequence is CASGRDRRPLYEQYF. CDR3 bases: TGCGCCAGCGGCCGGGACAGGCGCCCCCTCTACGAGCAGTACTTC.

This clonotype was counted at least ten times. The V and J genes are TRBV7-2 and TRBJ2-3; D perhaps matches TRBD1 (5 bases). Germline CDR1 and CDR2: SGHTA and FQGNSA. This CDR3 comprises 15 residues. V shed 1 base and J shed 3 bases, with 11 bases lying between them. The CDR3 region has the DNA TGTGCCAGCAGCTTAGGATTCAGGGTAACAGATACGCAGTATTTT. This translates into CASSLGFRVTDTQYF.

This clonotype was counted a few times. This rearrangement joins TRBV20-1 to TRBJ1-1; D is perhaps TRBD1 (5 bases). V lost 6 bases and J 8 bases, leaving 10 bases between the germline ends. The germline CDR1 and CDR2 sequences are DFQATT and SNEGSKA (reference sequence). The CDR3 loop spans 10 amino acids. The CDR3 DNA sequence: TGCAGTGCCGGGACGTTAGAAGCTTTCTTT. This codes for CSAGTLEAFF.

This clonotype was seen repeatedly, ten times or more. The genes are TRBV20-1 and TRBJ1-4; maybe TRBD1 (6 bases). The V gene's germline CDR1 is DFQATT and CDR2 SNEGSKA (reference sequence). This CDR3 comprises 15 residues. V lost 0 bases and J 6 bases, leaving 14 bases between the germline ends. The CDR3 protein is CSARDAGDTHEKLFF. In DNA, the CDR3 is TGCAGTGCTAGAGACGCCGGGGACACCCATGAAAAACTGTTTTTT.

This clonotype was detected a few times. The J gene is TRBJ2-1, the V gene TRBV20-1; 14 positions match TRBD2. The CDR3 runs to 18 residues. Germline V gene data show CDR1 as DFQATT and CDR2 as SNEGSKA (reference sequence). Germline trimming cut 5 bases from V and 3 bases from J; bases unmatched to any gene: 12. Here the CDR3 reads CSAPTGLAGDGLYNEQFF. The CDR3 DNA reads as TGCAGTGCTCCTACGGGACTAGCGGGAGATGGTCTCTACAATGAGCAGTTCTTC.